The rows below give T cell receptor beta chains drawn from one sample of a study of blood T cell repertoires in COVID-19. This table comes from immunoSEQ multiplex PCR, and its TCRdb copy is limited to in-frame clones, with some not included. The table has under 200,000 clones, about 83% seen once; the top ten hold about 4%. Sequenced: peripheral blood. These TCRs come from a young man with active or convalescent COVID-19. Each CDR3 is given with its conserved first and last residue. The D gene is left open where the match is weak. Size tells how often a clone was seen (once, few, many) or the class of an expanded clone, and some rows leave it out.

size: NA; D: TRBD1; V: TRBV5-1; J: TRBJ1-2; CDR3: CASSSSGGTGGGYGYTF; DNA: TGCGCCAGCAGCTCCTCCGGGGGGACAGGGGGCGGCTATGGCTACACCTTC
size: NA; D: TRBD2; V: TRBV7-6; J: TRBJ2-3; CDR3: CASSLVAGGPSTDTQYF; DNA: TGTGCCAGCAGCTTGGTGGCGGGGGGGCCCAGCACAGATACGCAGTATTTT
size: NA; D: NA; V: TRBV6-5; J: TRBJ1-5; CDR3: CASRYDRNSNQPQHF; DNA: TGTGCCAGCAGGTACGACAGGAATAGCAATCAGCCCCAGCATTTT
size: NA; D: NA; V: TRBV11-3; J: TRBJ1-1; CDR3: CASSLQGLNTEAFF; DNA: TGTGCCAGCAGCTTACAGGGGCTGAACACTGAAGCTTTCTTT
size: once; D: NA; V: TRBV5-1; J: TRBJ1-4; CDR3: CASRDGIPRGNEKLFF; DNA: TGCGCCAGCCGAGATGGTATCCCCAGGGGAAATGAAAAACTGTTTTTT
size: NA; D: NA; V: TRBV14; J: TRBJ1-3; CDR3: CASSQGRSGGNTIYF; DNA: TGTGCCAGCAGCCAAGGACGCTCGGGAGGAAACACCATATATTTT
size: NA; D: NA; V: TRBV2; J: TRBJ1-1; CDR3: CASRVYPSGGALPKAFF; DNA: TGTGCCAGCAGAGTCTACCCTTCGGGGGGGGCCCTACCGAAAGCTTTCTTT
size: NA; D: NA; V: TRBV21-1; J: TRBJ2-3; CDR3: CASSHIGLAGGPDGDTQYF; DNA: TGTGCCAGCTCCCACATAGGACTAGCGGGGGGCCCCGATGGGGATACGCAGTATTTT
size: NA; D: NA; V: TRBV28; J: TRBJ1-5; CDR3: CASSLFSRGPEGYGNQPQHF; DNA: TGTGCCAGCAGTTTATTTTCCAGGGGCCCCGAGGGTTATGGCAATCAGCCCCAGCATTTT
size: NA; D: TRBD2; V: TRBV6-2/TRBV6-3; J: TRBJ2-2; CDR3: CASSFRLAGGGELFF; DNA: TGTGCCAGCAGTTTCAGACTAGCGGGGGGCGGGGAGCTGTTTTTT
size: NA; D: TRBD2; V: TRBV6-1; J: TRBJ2-2; CDR3: CASSALRGGNTGELFF; DNA: TGTGCCAGCAGTGCACTGCGGGGGGGGAACACCGGGGAGCTGTTTTTT
size: few; D: TRBD1; V: TRBV13; J: TRBJ1-1; CDR3: CASSLTGGRDTEAFF; DNA: TGTGCCAGCAGCTTGACAGGGGGGAGGGACACTGAAGCTTTCTTT
size: NA; D: TRBD1; V: TRBV19; J: TRBJ1-3; CDR3: CASSISGQEGNTIYF; DNA: TGTGCCAGTAGTATTTCGGGACAGGAGGGAAACACCATATATTTT
size: NA; D: NA; V: TRBV11-2; J: TRBJ1-1; CDR3: CASSFQGMTEAFF; DNA: TGTGCCAGCAGCTTTCAGGGTATGACTGAAGCTTTCTTT
size: NA; D: NA; V: TRBV7-8; J: TRBJ2-2; CDR3: CASRSQGNTGELFF; DNA: TGTGCCAGCAGGTCACAGGGGAACACCGGGGAGCTGTTTTTT
size: once; D: TRBD2; V: TRBV18; J: TRBJ2-7; CDR3: CASSPSGSGYEQYF; DNA: TGTGCCAGCTCACCCAGCGGGAGCGGCTACGAGCAGTACTTC
size: NA; D: TRBD2; V: TRBV18; J: TRBJ2-2; CDR3: CASSPPRLAGSTGELFF; DNA: TGTGCCAGCTCACCACCACGACTAGCGGGAAGTACCGGGGAGCTGTTTTTT
size: NA; D: NA; V: TRBV5-1; J: TRBJ1-4; CDR3: CASSLGQAEVEKLFF; DNA: TGCGCCAGCAGCTTGGGACAGGCTGAAGTTGAAAAACTGTTTTTT
size: NA; D: NA; V: TRBV9; J: TRBJ1-2; CDR3: CASSVGGADYGYTF; DNA: TGTGCCAGCAGCGTAGGGGGCGCTGACTATGGCTACACCTTC
size: NA; D: TRBD2; V: TRBV7-8; J: TRBJ2-4; CDR3: CASSLSFRTSGREAKNIQYF; DNA: TGTGCCAGCAGCTTATCCTTCCGGACTAGCGGGAGGGAAGCCAAAAACATTCAGTACTTC
size: NA; D: NA; V: TRBV7-2; J: TRBJ1-1; CDR3: CASSLGQGYTEAFF; DNA: TGTGCCAGCAGCTTAGGTCAGGGGTATACTGAAGCTTTCTTT
size: NA; D: NA; V: TRBV7-9; J: TRBJ1-1; CDR3: CASSSQVPEAFF; DNA: TGTGCCAGCAGCTCCCAGGTTCCTGAAGCTTTCTTT
size: NA; D: NA; V: TRBV3-1/TRBV3-2; J: TRBJ1-5; CDR3: CASSPPKMTESNQPQHF; DNA: TGTGCCAGCAGCCCACCGAAGATGACAGAGAGCAATCAGCCCCAGCATTTT
size: NA; D: NA; V: TRBV5-4; J: TRBJ2-2; CDR3: CASSRGGTGNTGELFF; DNA: TGTGCCAGCAGCCGGGGCGGGACGGGGAACACCGGGGAGCTGTTTTTT
size: NA; D: NA; V: TRBV4-1; J: TRBJ2-1; CDR3: CASSQEKRYNEQFF; DNA: TGCGCCAGCAGCCAAGAAAAGAGATACAATGAGCAGTTCTTC
size: NA; D: NA; V: TRBV6-5; J: TRBJ2-1; CDR3: CATRAGAGEQFF; DNA: TGTGCCACCCGGGCGGGGGCAGGTGAGCAGTTCTTC
size: NA; D: TRBD1; V: TRBV7-2; J: TRBJ2-5; CDR3: CASEGQGGETQYF; DNA: TGTGCCAGCGAGGGACAGGGAGGGGAGACCCAGTACTTC
size: NA; D: TRBD1; V: TRBV4-2; J: TRBJ2-7; CDR3: CASSRSGTGGYEQYF; DNA: TGTGCCAGCAGCCGCTCCGGGACAGGGGGCTACGAGCAGTACTTC
size: NA; D: TRBD1; V: TRBV7-2; J: TRBJ1-2; CDR3: CASTDRQGNYGYTF; DNA: TGTGCCAGCACCGACAGACAGGGAAATTATGGCTACACCTTC
size: once; D: NA; V: TRBV5-1; J: TRBJ2-7; CDR3: CASSLLELVGEQYF; DNA: TGCGCCAGCAGCTTGCTTGAGTTGGTCGGCGAGCAGTACTTC
size: NA; D: NA; V: TRBV19; J: TRBJ1-1; CDR3: CASSEGGVFSEAFF; DNA: TGTGCCAGTAGCGAGGGTGGGGTTTTTTCTGAAGCTTTCTTT
size: NA; D: TRBD1; V: TRBV18; J: TRBJ1-4; CDR3: CASSPPGQQNEKLFF; DNA: TGTGCCAGCTCACCTCCGGGACAGCAGAATGAAAAACTGTTTTTT
size: NA; D: TRBD1; V: TRBV7-9; J: TRBJ1-2; CDR3: CASSLGVLSTGGDYGYTF; DNA: TGTGCCAGCAGCTTAGGGGTCCTGTCGACAGGGGGCGACTATGGCTACACCTTC
size: NA; D: TRBD1; V: TRBV19; J: TRBJ2-3; CDR3: CASSMGQGARADTQYF; DNA: TGTGCCAGTAGTATGGGTCAGGGGGCCAGGGCAGATACGCAGTATTTT
size: NA; D: TRBD2; V: TRBV25-1; J: TRBJ2-7; CDR3: CASSAGGSSYEQYF; DNA: TGTGCCAGCAGTGCGGGCGGGAGCTCCTACGAGCAGTACTTC
size: NA; D: TRBD2; V: TRBV7-3; J: TRBJ2-5; CDR3: CASSLTSREGETQYF; DNA: TGTGCCAGCAGCCTGACTAGCAGGGAGGGAGAGACCCAGTACTTC
size: NA; D: NA; V: TRBV5-1; J: TRBJ1-1; CDR3: CASSLRWEGVRAEAFF; DNA: TGCGCCAGCAGCTTGAGGTGGGAGGGAGTTCGGGCTGAAGCTTTCTTT
size: NA; D: TRBD1; V: TRBV9; J: TRBJ1-1; CDR3: CASSVVGQGGTEAFF; DNA: TGTGCCAGCAGCGTAGTCGGACAGGGTGGCACTGAAGCTTTCTTT
size: NA; D: TRBD2; V: TRBV9; J: TRBJ2-5; CDR3: CASSVGPAGGQETQYF; DNA: TGTGCCAGCAGCGTAGGCCCAGCGGGGGGTCAAGAGACCCAGTACTTC
size: NA; D: TRBD1; V: TRBV6-1; J: TRBJ2-1; CDR3: CASSEGTGVAYNEQFF; DNA: TGTGCCAGCAGTGAAGGGACAGGGGTTGCCTACAATGAGCAGTTCTTC
size: NA; D: NA; V: TRBV9; J: TRBJ1-4; CDR3: CASSRRGRQPPTNEKLFF; DNA: TGTGCCAGCAGTCGTAGAGGGAGGCAGCCGCCAACTAATGAAAAACTGTTTTTT
size: NA; D: NA; V: TRBV7-9; J: TRBJ1-3; CDR3: CASSPEEGNTIYF; DNA: TGTGCCAGCAGCCCCGAAGAGGGAAACACCATATATTTT
size: NA; D: NA; V: TRBV4-3; J: TRBJ2-3; CDR3: CASSQTGQTGDTQYF; DNA: TGCGCCAGCAGCCAGACGGGACAAACAGGAGATACGCAGTATTTT
size: NA; D: TRBD1; V: TRBV5-4; J: TRBJ1-2; CDR3: CASRLGQGGNGYTF; DNA: TGTGCCAGCAGGCTAGGACAGGGTGGGAATGGCTACACCTTC
size: NA; D: NA; V: TRBV2; J: TRBJ2-1; CDR3: CASRKGDFYNEQFF; DNA: TGTGCCAGCAGGAAGGGGGATTTCTACAATGAGCAGTTCTTC
size: NA; D: TRBD1; V: TRBV19; J: TRBJ1-1; CDR3: CASSIGWTGQDTEAFF; DNA: TGTGCCAGTAGTATAGGGTGGACAGGGCAGGACACTGAAGCTTTCTTT
size: NA; D: NA; V: TRBV5-1; J: TRBJ1-1; CDR3: CASSPTFDVSNTEAFF; DNA: TGCGCCAGCAGCCCGACATTTGACGTTTCGAACACTGAAGCTTTCTTT
size: NA; D: TRBD1; V: TRBV5-1; J: TRBJ1-1; CDR3: CASSEDRTEAFF; DNA: TGCGCCAGCAGCGAGGACAGGACTGAAGCTTTCTTT
size: NA; D: NA; V: TRBV6-6; J: TRBJ1-1; CDR3: CASSPPLEGAEAFF; DNA: TGTGCCAGCAGCCCCCCCCTTGAGGGCGCTGAAGCTTTCTTT
size: NA; D: NA; V: TRBV20-1; J: TRBJ2-3; CDR3: CSASSGTSTDTQYF; DNA: TGCAGTGCTAGTTCGGGGACTAGCACAGATACGCAGTATTTT
size: NA; D: NA; V: TRBV7-2; J: TRBJ1-4; CDR3: CASSLDGREVEKLFF; DNA: TGTGCCAGCAGCTTAGACGGCAGGGAGGTTGAAAAACTGTTTTTT
size: once; D: TRBD1; V: TRBV6-5; J: TRBJ2-2; CDR3: CASSLDRATGELFF; DNA: TGTGCCAGCAGTTTAGACAGGGCCACCGGGGAGCTGTTTTTT
size: few; D: NA; V: TRBV6-5; J: TRBJ1-1; CDR3: CASSPNSGGNTEAFF; DNA: TGTGCCAGCAGTCCGAATAGCGGTGGGAACACTGAAGCTTTCTTT
size: NA; D: NA; V: TRBV4-1; J: TRBJ1-1; CDR3: CASSQVSVSGGEAFF; DNA: TGCGCCAGCAGCCAAGTATCCGTTTCGGGAGGTGAAGCTTTCTTT
size: NA; D: NA; V: TRBV5-8; J: TRBJ2-7; CDR3: CASNFQGTKYEQYF; DNA: TGTGCCAGCAACTTCCAGGGGACGAAATACGAGCAGTACTTC
size: NA; D: NA; V: TRBV30; J: TRBJ1-3; CDR3: CAWRQGNTIYF; DNA: TGTGCCTGGAGGCAGGGAAACACTATATATTTT
size: few; D: NA; V: TRBV11-2; J: TRBJ1-6; CDR3: CASSLRGGLDSPLHF; DNA: TGTGCCAGCAGCTTAAGGGGGGGGCTGGATTCACCCCTCCACTTT
size: NA; D: NA; V: TRBV28; J: TRBJ1-3; CDR3: CASSLTGLGNTIYF; DNA: TGTGCCAGCAGTTTAACAGGGCTAGGAAACACCATATATTTT
size: NA; D: NA; V: TRBV4-2; J: TRBJ2-7; CDR3: CASSQDLGHSYEQYF; DNA: TGTGCCAGCAGCCAAGATCTCGGACACTCCTACGAGCAGTACTTC
size: few; D: TRBD1; V: TRBV10-1; J: TRBJ2-2; CDR3: CASSGRGTGVDTGELFF; DNA: TGCGCCAGCAGTGGCCGGGGGACAGGGGTAGACACCGGGGAGCTGTTTTTT